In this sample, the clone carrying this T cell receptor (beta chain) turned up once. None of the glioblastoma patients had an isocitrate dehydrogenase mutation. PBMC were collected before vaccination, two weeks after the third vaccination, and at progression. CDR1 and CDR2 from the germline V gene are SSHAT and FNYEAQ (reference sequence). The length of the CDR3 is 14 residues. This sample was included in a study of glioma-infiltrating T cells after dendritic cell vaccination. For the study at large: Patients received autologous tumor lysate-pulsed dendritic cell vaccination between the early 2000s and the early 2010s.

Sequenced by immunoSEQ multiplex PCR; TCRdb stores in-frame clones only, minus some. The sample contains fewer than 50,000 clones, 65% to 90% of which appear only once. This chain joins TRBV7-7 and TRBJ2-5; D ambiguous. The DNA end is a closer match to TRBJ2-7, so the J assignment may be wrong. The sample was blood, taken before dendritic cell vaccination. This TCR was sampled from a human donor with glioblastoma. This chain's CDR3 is CASSLSQASYEQYF. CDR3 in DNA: TGTGCCAGCAGCTTAAGTCAGGCCTCCTACGAGCAGTACTTC.